Each of the 8 T cell receptor beta chains below was sequenced from the same sample in a study of circulating CD8 cells and anti-PD-1 response in melanoma. From live CD3+CD8+TCRalphabeta+ cells, four PD-1 and/or TIGIT subsets were sorted. The QIAseq Immune Repertoire TCR panel built the libraries from about 16 ng of total RNA. TCRdb independently ran MiXCR on the reads; one entry per CDR3 protein. The data hold roughly 1,100 distinct CDR3 sequences, with about 5.8% observed a single time. Sequences were derived from CD8+ T cells from PBMCs, sampled at baseline or after one month of anti-PD-1 therapy (not recorded which). The source is a human donor with melanoma.

In this sample, this clonotype is medium-sized. The V call is TRBV27, the J call TRBJ1-6; a possible D gene is TRBD1 (5 bases). The germline V gene has CDR1 MNHEY and CDR2 SMNVEV (reference sequence). CDR3 length: 17 amino acids. V was clipped by 2 bases and J by 6 bases, with 17 bases between them. CDR3 nucleotide sequence: TGTGCCAGCAGTTTACCTTCTCGGGGGAGGCGTAATTCACCCCTCCACTTT. Translated, it gives CASSLPSRGRRNSPLHF.

In this sample, this clonotype is large (0.1 to 1%). CDR3 in DNA: TGTGCCAGTCGCCCTGGTCGGGGCAGGGGGATCGATACGCAGTATTTT. As protein: CASRPGRGRGIDTQYF. The rearrangement joins TRBV19 to TRBJ2-3; 7 nucleotides agree with TRBD1. V lost 8 bases and J lost 6; bases outside the gene matches: 17. Germline CDR1 and CDR2: LNHDA and SQIVND (reference sequence). The CDR3 has 16 residues. The whole variable domain, filled in from reference TRBV19 and TRBJ2-3, reads DGGITQSPKYLFRKEGQNVTLSCEQNLNHDAMYWYRQDPGQGLRLIYYSQIVNDFQKGDIAEGYSVSREKKESFPLTVTSAQKNPTAFYLCASRPGRGRGIDTQYFGPGTRLTVL.

By share of the sample, this clonotype is large. The chain has TRBV29-1 and TRBJ2-3; D is possibly TRBD2 (6 bases). Germline CDR1 reads SQVTM; CDR2 reads ANQGSEA. There are 14 residues in the CDR3. V was pared by 4 bases and J by 0 bases, with 11 bases between. This CDR3 reads CSVVGGTSTDTQYF. DNA of the CDR3: TGCAGCGTTGTCGGAGGGACTAGCACAGATACGCAGTATTTT.

This clonotype is medium-sized within its sample. This chain links TRBV19 with TRBJ2-1; D is undetermined. The germline V gene encodes CDR1 LNHDA and CDR2 SQIVND (reference sequence). The CDR3 runs 12 residues. V gave up 3 bases and J gave up 10 bases, with 10 bases separating them. Here the CDR3 reads CASSILMYEQFF. CDR3 DNA: TGTGCCAGTAGTATCCTTATGTACGAGCAGTTCTTC.

This clonotype is classed as large. This sequence joins TRBV4-2 and TRBJ2-3; 7 bases are shared with TRBD2. This CDR3 is 15 amino acids long. CDR1 and CDR2 from the germline V gene are LGHNA and YNFKEQ. J lost 0 bases, V lost 4 bases, and 4 bases had no gene match. The DNA for the CDR3 is TGTGCCAGCAGCCCCTACGGGGGGAGCACAGATACGCAGTATTTT. It is translated as CASSPYGGSTDTQYF.

This clonotype is judged medium-sized (0.01 to 0.1%). The chain combines TRBV19 with TRBJ1-6; D possibly corresponds to TRBD1 (6 bases). The CDR3 extends over 11 amino acids. Germline CDR1 and CDR2: LNHDA and SQIVND (reference sequence). The V and J ends lost 11 bases and 17 bases respectively, with 19 bases between them. This CDR3 is CAGSTGQYFHF. The CDR3 nucleotides are TGTGCCGGCTCCACCGGACAGTATTTCCACTTT.

This clonotype is medium-sized within its sample. The rearrangement uses TRBV19 and TRBJ2-5; no clear D. V lost 3 bases, J lost 5 bases, and 4 bases lay in between. The length of the CDR3 is 11 residues. Germline loops: CDR1 LNHDA, CDR2 SQIVND (reference sequence). CDR3 loop: CASSMSETQYF. CDR3 bases: TGTGCCAGTAGTATGTCGGAGACCCAGTACTTC.

By sample share, this clonotype is medium-sized (0.01 to 0.1%). J is TRBJ2-1 and V is TRBV6-6; D gene ambiguous. Germline V gene lookup returns CDR1 MNHNY and CDR2 SVGAGI (reference sequence). CDR3 length: 12 residues. The germline V and J ends were trimmed by 6 bases and 7 bases, with 10 bases remaining between them. CDR3 sequence: CASRAQINEQFF. CDR3 in DNA: TGTGCCAGCAGGGCGCAAATAAATGAGCAGTTCTTC.